The clone carrying this T cell receptor (beta chain) was seen repeatedly, ten times or more. V was pared by 7 bases and J by 3 bases, with 9 bases between. The CDR3 is made up of 13 amino acids. Germline V gene lookup returns CDR1 MDHEN and CDR2 SYDVKM. 5'RACE employing 10-nucleotide random UMIs yielded the cDNA. Each CDR3 protein is one row after TCRdb ran MiXCR on the 5' RACE reads. The table includes fewer than 30,000 distinct CDR3 sequences, roughly 6.3% detected once. The data are from a study of neurological immune-mediated disorders. The sequenced sample consisted of PBMCs. The chain has TRBV28 and TRBJ2-2; D is perhaps TRBD1 (5 bases). The receptor was derived from a woman in her forties in good health. The CDR3 bases are TGTGCCAGCACCCCAGGGTACACCGGGGAGCTGTTTTTT. The encoded protein is CASTPGYTGELFF. Full variable domain (remainder filled in from reference TRBV28 and TRBJ2-2): DVKVTQSSRYLVKRTGEKVFLECVQDMDHENMFWYRQDPGLGLRLIYFSYDVKMKEKGDIPEGYSVSREKKERFSLILESASTNQTSMYLCASTPGYTGELFFGEGSRLTVL.